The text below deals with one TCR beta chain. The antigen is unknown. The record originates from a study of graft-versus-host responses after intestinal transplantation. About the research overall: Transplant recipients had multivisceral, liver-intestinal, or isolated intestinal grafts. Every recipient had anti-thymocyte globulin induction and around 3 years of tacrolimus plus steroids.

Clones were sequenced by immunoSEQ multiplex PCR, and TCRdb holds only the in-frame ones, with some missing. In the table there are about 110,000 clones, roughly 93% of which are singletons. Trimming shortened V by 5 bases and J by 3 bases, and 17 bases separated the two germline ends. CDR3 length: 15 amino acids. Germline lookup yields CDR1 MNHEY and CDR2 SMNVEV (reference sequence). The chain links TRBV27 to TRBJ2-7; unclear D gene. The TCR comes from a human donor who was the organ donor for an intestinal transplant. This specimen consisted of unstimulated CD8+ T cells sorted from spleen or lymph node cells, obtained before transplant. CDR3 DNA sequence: TGTGCCAGCAGTCTGCTCGGGCCCCAGGACTACGAGCAGTACTTC. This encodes CASSLLGPQDYEQYF.